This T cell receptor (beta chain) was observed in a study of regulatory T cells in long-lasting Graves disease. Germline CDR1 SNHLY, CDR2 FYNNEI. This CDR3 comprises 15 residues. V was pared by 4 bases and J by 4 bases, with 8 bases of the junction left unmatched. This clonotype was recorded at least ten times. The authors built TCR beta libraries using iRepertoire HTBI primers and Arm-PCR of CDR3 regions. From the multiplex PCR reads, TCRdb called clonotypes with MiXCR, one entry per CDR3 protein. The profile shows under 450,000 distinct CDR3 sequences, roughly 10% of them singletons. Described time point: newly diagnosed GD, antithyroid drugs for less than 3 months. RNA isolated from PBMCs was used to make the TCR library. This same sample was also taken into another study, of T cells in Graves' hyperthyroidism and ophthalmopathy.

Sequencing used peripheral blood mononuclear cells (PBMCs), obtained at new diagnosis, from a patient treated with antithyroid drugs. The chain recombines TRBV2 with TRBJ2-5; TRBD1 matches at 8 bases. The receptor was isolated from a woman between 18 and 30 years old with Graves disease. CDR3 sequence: CASSGYGQGGETQYF. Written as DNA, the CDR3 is TGTGCCAGCAGTGGGTACGGACAGGGAGGAGAGACCCAGTACTTC.